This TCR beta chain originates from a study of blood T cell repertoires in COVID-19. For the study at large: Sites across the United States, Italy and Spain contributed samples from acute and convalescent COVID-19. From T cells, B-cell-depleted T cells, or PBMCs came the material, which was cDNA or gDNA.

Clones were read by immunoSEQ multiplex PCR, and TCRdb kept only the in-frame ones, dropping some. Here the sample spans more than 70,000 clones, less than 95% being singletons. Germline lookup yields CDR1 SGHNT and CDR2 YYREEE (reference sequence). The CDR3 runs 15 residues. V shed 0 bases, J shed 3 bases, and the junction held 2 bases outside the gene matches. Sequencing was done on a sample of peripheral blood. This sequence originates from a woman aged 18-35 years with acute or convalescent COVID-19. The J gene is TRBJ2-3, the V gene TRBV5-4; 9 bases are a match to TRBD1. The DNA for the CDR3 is TGTGCCAGCAGCTTGGACAGGGGGCTTACAGATACGCAGTATTTT. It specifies CASSLDRGLTDTQYF.